Listed here are 10 T cell receptor beta chains from one sample, sequenced in a study of OX40 agonist ivuxolimab in advanced cancers. Produced via immunoSEQ multiplex PCR; TCRdb's table is partial and in-frame only. The table shows several thousand clones, with around 70% occurring only once. Sequences were derived from CD4+ or CD8+ T cells sorted from blood, sampled in a trial of the OX40 agonist ivuxolimab. The receptors stem from an adult with an advanced solid tumor such as melanoma, head and neck, liver or kidney cancer.

The rearrangement uses TRBV6-4 and TRBJ2-3; 9 bases are shared with TRBD2. Trimming cost V 6 bases and J 3 bases; bases outside gene matches: 4. There are 14 residues in the CDR3. Germline V lookup: CDR1 MRHNA, CDR2 SNTAGT. CDR3 DNA sequence: TGTGCCAGCAGCCGTAGCGGGGGTACAGATACGCAGTATTTT. Encoded protein: CASSRSGGTDTQYF.

V is TRBV5-6 and J is TRBJ2-7; 7 bases are a match to TRBD1. CDR3 length equals 14 residues. V was pared by 4 bases and J by 4 bases, with 8 bases of the junction left unmatched. The germline CDR1 and CDR2 sequences are SGHDT and YYEEEE. CDR3: CASSRGTVGYEQYF. The CDR3 DNA reads as TGTGCCAGCAGCCGAGGGACAGTCGGTTACGAGCAGTACTTC.

The CDR3 DNA follows: TGTGCCAGCAGGGGGCCGGGACTAGTTGCGCTGTTTTTT. Translating it yields CASRGPGLVALFF. The chain has TRBV2 and TRBJ2-2; 8 bases agree with TRBD2. The CDR3 loop spans 13 amino acids. The germline V gene encodes CDR1 SNHLY and CDR2 FYNNEI. The ends lost 6 bases at V and 13 bases at J; junction bases unmatched: 10.

The chain is built from TRBV10-1 and TRBJ1-2, with TRBD1 identical over 8 bases. With V trimmed by 4 bases and J by 6 bases, 7 bases remained unmatched. The germline V gene encodes CDR1 WNHNN and CDR2 SYGVQD (reference sequence). The CDR3 is 14 residues long. The CDR3 spells CASSGGQVVDGYTF. The CDR3 DNA is TGCGCCAGCAGTGGGGGACAGGTAGTTGATGGCTACACCTTC.

The chain links TRBV19 to TRBJ1-1, with D unclear. Trimming left V 5 bases short and J 0 bases short, with 10 bases between. The CDR3 covers 14 residues. Germline values: CDR1 LNHDA, CDR2 SQIVND (reference sequence). DNA for the CDR3: TGTGCCAGTAGTTCCGCCGGACTGAACACTGAAGCTTTCTTT. Residues: CASSSAGLNTEAFF.

The V gene is TRBV29-1, the J gene TRBJ1-2; 8 nucleotides line up with TRBD1. This CDR3 has 13 amino acids. Trimming removed 1 base from V and 4 bases from J; junction bases left unmatched: 2. The germline V gene has CDR1 SQVTM and CDR2 ANQGSEA. The CDR3 loop is CSVEGTGTYGYTF. In nucleotides, the CDR3 is TGCAGCGTTGAAGGGACAGGGACCTATGGCTACACCTTC.

The count of this clone is one. The V and J genes are TRBV5-4 and TRBJ2-1; D might be TRBD2 (5 bases). Germline V gene lookup returns CDR1 SGHNT and CDR2 YYREEE (reference sequence). The germline V and J ends were trimmed by 2 bases and 7 bases, with 16 bases remaining between them. This CDR3 is 15 amino acids long. CDR3 coding DNA: TGTGCCAGCAGCTTATTTCAGGAGGAGGATAATGAGCAGTTCTTC. Protein product: CASSLFQEEDNEQFF.

This chain joins TRBV6-5 and TRBJ2-7; D tentatively reads TRBD1 or TRBD2 (5 bases each). This CDR3 has 14 amino acids. The V gene's germline CDR1 is MNHEY and CDR2 SVGAGI. V was trimmed by 5 bases and J by 2 bases, leaving 13 bases between them. The CDR3 bases are TGTGCCAGCAGTGCCCGGGACGGTGCCTACGAGCAGTACTTC. Protein: CASSARDGAYEQYF.

This clone was recorded only once. The chain couples TRBV5-5 to TRBJ2-1, with a weak D call TRBD2 (5 bases). V lost 4 bases and J lost 7, with 18 bases in between. CDR3 length: 15 residues. CDR1 and CDR2 from the germline V gene are SGHKS and YYEKEE (reference sequence). The DNA for the CDR3 is TGTGCCAGCAGCCACATTGCGGCTCCGGGGAATGAGCAGTTCTTC. Translated: CASSHIAAPGNEQFF.

This rearrangement joins TRBV27 to TRBJ2-1; 9 bases line up with TRBD1. Germline trimming cut 5 bases from V and 2 bases from J; bases unmatched to any gene: 4. The CDR3 length is 15 residues. From germline, CDR1 is MNHEY and CDR2 SMNVEV (reference sequence). The CDR3 sequence is CASSGGTGPYNEQFF. The CDR3 bases are TGTGCCAGCAGTGGAGGGACAGGGCCCTACAATGAGCAGTTCTTC.